These T cell receptor beta chains were read from a single sample in a study of cytomegalovirus exposure and HLA in healthy donors. Here immunoSEQ multiplex PCR was the method, and the copy in TCRdb shows in-frame clones only, minus some. The table lists 150,000 to 200,000 clones, 84% of them singletons. Sequencing input: PBMCs. These receptors were taken from a boy aged 2 to 10 in good health and CMV-seronegative. Each CDR3 is given with its conserved first and last residue. Each record gives: V gene, CDR3 protein.

>TRBV19
CASSVRGMGQSTEAFF
>TRBV28
CASSLPGTGAWNIQYF
>TRBV4-2
CASSPGRREGVFGADTQYF
>TRBV15
CATSFRDRANTEAFF
>TRBV7-9
CASSYSSGPLTDTQYF
>TRBV11-2
CASSLTGQDNTGELFF
>TRBV28
CASTQRYNEQFF
>TRBV10-1
CASSAAGLANNEQFF
>TRBV30
CAWSALAGGPREQYF
>TRBV7-9
CASSPQTGADTQYF
>TRBV4-1
CASSQSGTGSYEQYF
>TRBV15
CATSRDGTGNEQYF
>TRBV7-9
CASSLAGAGGNQETQYF
>TRBV9
CASSEITGGTGELFF
>TRBV7-2
CASSSRQGVTAFF
>TRBV6-5
CASSYSSAGEQYF
>TRBV6-5
CASSYDRRLASYEQYF
>TRBV9
CASSTRAGNTGELFF
>TRBV19
CASSDRPNTEAFF
>TRBV10-3
CAISPGGLGPHSNQPQHF
>TRBV29-1
CSVEATGGFNYGYTF
>TRBV7-8
CASSLGTSGRAYEQFF
>TRBV29-1
CSVEDDRDRGLETQYF
>TRBV27
CASSLLGPGANVLTF
>TRBV28
CASSNRDRDEKLFF
>TRBV10-1
CASGTGKGNQPQHF
>TRBV15
CATSREGDLLAGGDNEQFF
>TRBV4-1
CASSQVAGGPSGELFF